This T cell receptor beta chain came from a study of Graves' ophthalmopathy and Graves' hyperthyroidism (dated by TCRdb to the late 2010s). For context, the study as a whole: Peripheral blood was collected at initial diagnosis, prior to any treatment. For independent validation, a separate cohort was made up of about 18 hyperthyroidism patients plus 17 patients who later progressed from hyperthyroidism to ophthalmopathy. In over 5 hyperthyroidism patients, the T-cell repertoires found in thyroid tissue were compared with those found in blood. In total, 135 blood samples were TCR-sequenced: under 45 ophthalmopathy, some 72 hyperthyroidism and some 17 hyperthyroidism-to-ophthalmopathy patients. TCR beta repertoire signatures were used to distinguish Graves' ophthalmopathy from Graves' hyperthyroidism and to predict progression to ophthalmopathy. To explore V-J signatures that distinguish ophthalmopathy from hyperthyroidism, a discovery set of more than 90 patients was enrolled, made up of some 41 with ophthalmopathy and fewer than 60 with stable hyperthyroidism. Following sampling, methimazole starting at 30 mg daily was administered to hyperthyroidism patients, and high-dose intravenous methylprednisolone was administered to ophthalmopathy patients. The roughly 100 discovery patients were randomly split 7:3 into training and test sets. Study-level results and caveats: In cross-validation, the 13-signature model distinguished ophthalmopathy from stable hyperthyroidism with approximately 88% sensitivity and around 81% specificity, and in the test set the corresponding values were 80% and 75%. Sample size was not predetermined statistically, and investigators were not blinded to group allocation. Among expanded thyroid clonotypes with frequency above 0.001, most also showed up in blood, which suggests that blood repertoires may reflect the thyroid immune response. In validation, the model predicted ophthalmopathy progression with nearly 71% sensitivity and about 73% specificity; 12 predicted patients were CT-confirmed with GO in a median of about 6.1 months.

For repertoire sequencing, TCR beta CDR3 regions were amplified from RNA transcripts. The first round was an RT-PCR using HTBI primers with the Qiagen OneStep RT-PCR kit, and this first round was followed by a second-round multiplex PCR, then size selection and purification. The libraries underwent paired-end sequencing with 100 bp reads on an Illumina HiSeq2000. Turning to the authors' computational methods: Reads were processed with SOAPnuke, discarding reads with adapters, uncalled bases, mean Phred below 15, or no exact constant-primer or identifier match. COPE v1.2.5 was used to merge the high-quality paired reads. Clonotypes were defined as unique nucleotide sequences and were aligned to IMGT TRB V, D and J references using MiTCR v1.1. The analysis was limited to V-J combinations with a frequency above 0.0001, which together covered 99.2% of repertoires. For each V-J combination, a TCR clonal expansion and chaos score was defined as the ratio of F50 clonal expansion to chaos observed in the TCRdist matrix. Welch's t-statistics and random forest were used to narrow the features down to around twelve V-J combinations, which were then fed into a naive Bayes classifier. Thyroid-blood repertoire similarity was quantified with the Morisita-Horn index. TCRdb's own reprocessing of the public reads used fastp at Q25 and MiXCR and kept productive beta chains. For every CDR3 protein sequence, its rows merge into one entry that carries the most common genes and DNA. V and J calls and clone size were set by TCRdb, not the authors. The sample contains about 480,000 distinct CDR3 sequences, 13% to 15% of them found a single time. 8% to 10% of the sample is held by the ten biggest clonotypes.

The germline V gene supplies CDR1 SGHAT and CDR2 FQNNGV. The CDR3 sequence holds 15 residues, the cysteine and phenylalanine included. The entry retains the CDR3 DNA only, 45 bases that are in frame from base 1. From V the trimming removes 7 bases and from J it removes 4 bases, while the gene matches leave 8 bases of the junction unaccounted for. Ophthalmopathy patients were characterized by moderately to severely active disease, a Clinical Activity Score of at least 3, a NOSPECS grade of at least 4, and a disease duration under 3 months. Patients with other autoimmune diseases, uncontrolled infections, pregnancy or lactation were excluded. Diagnosis was based on clinical symptoms, serum thyroxine, TRAb, thyroid ultrasound and orbital computed tomography. Ficoll-Paque density gradient centrifugation was used to isolate PBMCs from approximately 10 ml of fresh peripheral blood. Total RNA was extracted using Trizol reagent, and RNA quality was checked on an Agilent 2100 Bioanalyzer.

This clonotype was found many times. The clone's antigen remains unknown. Base qualities are not provided; no much larger clone lies one nucleotide away. This chain is built from TRBV11-2 and TRBJ2-2, and TRBD2 matches 8 of the central bases. Material for sequencing was blood. This TCR was recovered from a woman aged 25 to 39 with Graves' ophthalmopathy. Donor details come from another sample of the same person, matched by shared clones. The CDR3 region has the sequence CASTPAGRATGELFF. The nucleotides read TGTGCCAGCACCCCCGCCGGGAGGGCCACCGGGGAGCTGTTTTTT. Outside the CDR3, residues come from the reference TRBV11-2 and TRBJ2-2 proteins, so the full variable domain is: EAGVAQSPRYKIIEKRQSVAFWCNPISGHATLYWYQQILGQGPKLLIQFQNNGVVDDSQLPKDRFSAERLKGVDSTLKIQPAKLEDSAVYLCASTPAGRATGELFFGEGSRLTVL.